Here is one T cell receptor (beta chain) with its context. Its target is not known. TCRdb used MiXCR to reprocess the reads, holding one entry per CDR3 protein. Among some 60,000 distinct CDR3 sequences listed, 55% to 65% were seen once. The data originate from a study of type 1 regulatory T cells. The overall study: T-allo10 is a Tr1-enriched, alloantigen-specific CD4 T cell product made in vitro.

Trimming removed 2 bases from V and 4 bases from J, with 17 bases in between. From germline, CDR1 is MNHEY and CDR2 SVGAGI. The CDR3 sequence is 16 residues long. The specimen sequenced was cultured non-Tr1 T cells, either the whole culture or a sorted T cell fraction (not recorded which). The gene calls are TRBV6-5 and TRBJ2-5; possibly TRBD1 for D (5 bases). The receptor comes from a human donor in good health. In nucleotides, the CDR3 is TGTGCCAGCAGTTACGCCCCCCGCCAGGGCGGAGAGACCCAGTACTTC. It yields the protein CASSYAPRQGGETQYF.